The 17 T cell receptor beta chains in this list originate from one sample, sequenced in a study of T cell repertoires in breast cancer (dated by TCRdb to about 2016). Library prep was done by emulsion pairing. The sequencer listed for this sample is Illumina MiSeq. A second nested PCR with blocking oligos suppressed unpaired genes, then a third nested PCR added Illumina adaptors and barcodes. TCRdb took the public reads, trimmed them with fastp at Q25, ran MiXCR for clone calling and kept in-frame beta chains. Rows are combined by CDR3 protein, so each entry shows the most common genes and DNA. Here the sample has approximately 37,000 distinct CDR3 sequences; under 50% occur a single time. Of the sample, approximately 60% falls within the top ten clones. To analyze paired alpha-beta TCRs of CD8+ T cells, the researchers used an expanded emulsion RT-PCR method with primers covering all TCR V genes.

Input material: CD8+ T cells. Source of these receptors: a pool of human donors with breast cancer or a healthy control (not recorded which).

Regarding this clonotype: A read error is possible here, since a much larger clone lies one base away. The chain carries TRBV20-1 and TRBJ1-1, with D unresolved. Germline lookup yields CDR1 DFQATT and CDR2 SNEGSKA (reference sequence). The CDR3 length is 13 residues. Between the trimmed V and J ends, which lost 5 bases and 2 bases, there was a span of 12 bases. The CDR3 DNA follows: TGCAGTGCTCAATGGCCATATAACACTGAAGCTTTCTTT. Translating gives CSAQWPYNTEAFF.

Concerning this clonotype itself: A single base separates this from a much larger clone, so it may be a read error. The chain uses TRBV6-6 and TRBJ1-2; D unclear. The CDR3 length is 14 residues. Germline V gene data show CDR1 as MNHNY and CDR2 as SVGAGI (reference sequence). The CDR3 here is CASRPTGANYGDTF. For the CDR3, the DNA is TGTGCCAGCAGGCCAACGGGCGCTAACTATGGCGACACCTTC.

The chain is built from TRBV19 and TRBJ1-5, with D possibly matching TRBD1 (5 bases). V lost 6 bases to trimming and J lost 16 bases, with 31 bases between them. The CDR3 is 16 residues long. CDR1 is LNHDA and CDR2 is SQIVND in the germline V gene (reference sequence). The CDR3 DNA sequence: TGTGCCAGTAGCGCACAGAGTCAGGGTTTCGAATTTGACAGTCATTTT. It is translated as CASSAQSQGFEFDSHF.

The CDR3 protein is CASSLGYEQYF. The CDR3 DNA reads TGTGCCAGCAGCCTGGGCTACGAGCAGTACTTC. The chain recombines TRBV3-1 with TRBJ2-7; D is undetermined. The V gene lost 4 bases and the J gene lost 3 bases, with 4 bases spanning the gap. Germline assignment: CDR1 LGHDT and CDR2 YNNKEL (reference sequence). The CDR3 extends over 11 amino acids.

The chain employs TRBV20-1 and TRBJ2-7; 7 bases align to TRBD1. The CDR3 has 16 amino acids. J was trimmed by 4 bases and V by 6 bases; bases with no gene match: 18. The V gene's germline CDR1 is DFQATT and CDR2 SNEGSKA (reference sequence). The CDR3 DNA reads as TGCAGTGCAAAGGGGGCAGGGGGACACGAAGGGTACGAGCAGTACTTC. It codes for CSAKGAGGHEGYEQYF.

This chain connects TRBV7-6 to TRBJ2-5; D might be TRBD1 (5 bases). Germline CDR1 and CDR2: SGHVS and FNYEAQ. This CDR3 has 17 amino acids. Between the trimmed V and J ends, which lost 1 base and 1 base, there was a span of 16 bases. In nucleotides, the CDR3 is TGTGCCAGCAGCTTAGGCCGAGCCCGCCAGGGCCAAGAGACCCAGTACTTC. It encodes CASSLGRARQGQETQYF. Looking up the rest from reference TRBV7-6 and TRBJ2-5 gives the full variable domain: GAGVSQSPRYKVTKRGQDVALRCDPISGHVSLYWYRQALGQGPEFLTYFNYEAQQDKSGLPNDRFSAERPEGSISTLTIQRTEQRDSAMYRCASSLGRARQGQETQYFGPGTRLLVL.

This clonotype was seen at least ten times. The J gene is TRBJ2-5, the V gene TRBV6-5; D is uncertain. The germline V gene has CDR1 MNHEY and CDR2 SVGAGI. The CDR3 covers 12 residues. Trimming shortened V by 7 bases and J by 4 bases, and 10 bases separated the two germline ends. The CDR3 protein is CASKTGTETQYF. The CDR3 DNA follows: TGTGCCAGCAAGACGGGCACAGAGACCCAGTACTTC.

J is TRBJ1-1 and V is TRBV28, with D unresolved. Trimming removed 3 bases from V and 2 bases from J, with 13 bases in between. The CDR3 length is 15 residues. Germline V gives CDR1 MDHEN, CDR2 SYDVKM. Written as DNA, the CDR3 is TGTGCCAGCAGTTTTCTGGCCATGGTAAACACTGAAGCTTTCTTT. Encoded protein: CASSFLAMVNTEAFF.

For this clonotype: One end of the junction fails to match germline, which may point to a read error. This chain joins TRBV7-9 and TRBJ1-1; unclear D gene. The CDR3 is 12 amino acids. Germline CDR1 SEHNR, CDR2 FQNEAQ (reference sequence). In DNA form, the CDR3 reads TGTGCCAGCAGCTATAGTAATACTGAAGCTCTCTTT. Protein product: CASSYSNTEALF.

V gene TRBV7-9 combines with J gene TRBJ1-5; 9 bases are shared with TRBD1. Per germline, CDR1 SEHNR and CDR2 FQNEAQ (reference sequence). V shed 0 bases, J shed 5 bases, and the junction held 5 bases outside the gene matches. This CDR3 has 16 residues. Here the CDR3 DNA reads TGTGCCAGCAGCTTAGCTGGGACAGGGATCGATCAGCCCCAGCATTTT. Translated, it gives CASSLAGTGIDQPQHF.

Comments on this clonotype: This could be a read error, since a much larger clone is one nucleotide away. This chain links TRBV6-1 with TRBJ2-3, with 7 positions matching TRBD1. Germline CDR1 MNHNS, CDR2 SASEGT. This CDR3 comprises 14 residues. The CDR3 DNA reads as TGTGCCAGCACTGAAGGACAGGAAGCCGATACGCAGTATTTT. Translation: CASTEGQEADTQYF.

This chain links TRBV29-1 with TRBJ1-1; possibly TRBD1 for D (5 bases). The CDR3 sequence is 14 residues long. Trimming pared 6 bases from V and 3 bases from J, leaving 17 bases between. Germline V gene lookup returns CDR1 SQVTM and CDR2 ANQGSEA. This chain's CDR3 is CSVGGPGMDTEAFF. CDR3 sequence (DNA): TGCAGCGTGGGGGGTCCAGGCATGGACACTGAAGCTTTCTTT.

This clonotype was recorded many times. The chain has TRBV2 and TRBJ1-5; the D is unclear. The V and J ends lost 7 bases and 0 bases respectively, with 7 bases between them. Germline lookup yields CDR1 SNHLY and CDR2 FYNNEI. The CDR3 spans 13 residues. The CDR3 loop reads CASKKDSNQPQHF. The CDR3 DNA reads TGTGCCAGCAAAAAGGATAGCAATCAGCCCCAGCATTTT.

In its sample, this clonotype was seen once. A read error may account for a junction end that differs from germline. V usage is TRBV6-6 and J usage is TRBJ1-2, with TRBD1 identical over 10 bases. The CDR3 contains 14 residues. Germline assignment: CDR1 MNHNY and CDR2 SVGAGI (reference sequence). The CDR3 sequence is CASGYGTGVLGYTF. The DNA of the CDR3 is TGTGCCAGCGGTTACGGGACAGGGGTTTTGGGCTACACCTTC.

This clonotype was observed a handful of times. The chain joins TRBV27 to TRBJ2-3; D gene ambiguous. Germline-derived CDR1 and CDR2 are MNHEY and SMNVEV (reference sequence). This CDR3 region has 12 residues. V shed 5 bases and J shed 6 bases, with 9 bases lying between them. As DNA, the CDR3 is TGTGCCAGCAGTCCAACGGTGGATACGCAGTATTTT. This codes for CASSPTVDTQYF.

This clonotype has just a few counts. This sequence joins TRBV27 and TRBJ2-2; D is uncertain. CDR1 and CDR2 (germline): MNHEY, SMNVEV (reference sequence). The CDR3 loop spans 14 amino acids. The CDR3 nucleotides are TGTGTTAGCAGTTTAGTCCAGCCCACCGGGGAGCTGTTTTTT. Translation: CVSSLVQPTGELFF.

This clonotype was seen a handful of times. The CDR3 sequence: CSAEVGGLEKLFF. The CDR3 bases are TGCAGTGCTGAGGTGGGGGGCCTTGAAAAACTGTTTTTT. This chain connects TRBV20-1 to TRBJ1-4; D is possibly TRBD1 (6 bases). The CDR3 is 13 residues long. Trimming cost V 5 bases and J 7 bases, with 14 bases left between them. The V gene's germline CDR1 is DFQATT and CDR2 SNEGSKA (reference sequence).